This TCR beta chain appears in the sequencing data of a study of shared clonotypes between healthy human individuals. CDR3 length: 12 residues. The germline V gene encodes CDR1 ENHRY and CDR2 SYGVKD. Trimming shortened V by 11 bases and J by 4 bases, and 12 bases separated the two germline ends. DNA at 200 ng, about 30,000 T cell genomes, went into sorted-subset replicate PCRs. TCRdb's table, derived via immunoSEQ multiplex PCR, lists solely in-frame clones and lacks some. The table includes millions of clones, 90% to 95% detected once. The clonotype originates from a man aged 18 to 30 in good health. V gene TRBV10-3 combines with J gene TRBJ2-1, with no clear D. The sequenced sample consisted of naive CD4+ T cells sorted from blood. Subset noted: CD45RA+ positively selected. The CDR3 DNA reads TGTGCCTCCGGGCGTGCGTACAATGAGCAGTTCTTC. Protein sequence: CASGRAYNEQFF.